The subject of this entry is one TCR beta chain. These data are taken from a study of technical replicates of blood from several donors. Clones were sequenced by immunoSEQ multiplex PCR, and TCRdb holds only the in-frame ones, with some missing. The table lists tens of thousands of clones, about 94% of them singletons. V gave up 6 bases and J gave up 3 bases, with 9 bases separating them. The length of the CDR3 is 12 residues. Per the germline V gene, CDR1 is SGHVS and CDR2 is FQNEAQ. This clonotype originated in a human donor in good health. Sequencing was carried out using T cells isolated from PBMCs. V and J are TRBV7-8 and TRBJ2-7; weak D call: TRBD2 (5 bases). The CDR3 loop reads CASRGADYEQYF. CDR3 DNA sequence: TGTGCCAGCAGGGGAGCTGACTACGAGCAGTACTTC.